Listed here are 30 T cell receptor beta chains from one sample, sequenced in a study of memory CD4+ T cells and cytomegalovirus serostatus. Single viable CD3+CD4+CD8-CD45RO+ cells were sorted as the memory CD4+ T cells. The table came from immunoSEQ multiplex PCR; TCRdb's copy has only in-frame clones and leaves some out. This sample has roughly 64,000 clones, with around 77% found just once. The sample consisted of memory CD4+ T cells from blood. The source of these receptors is an adult in good health and CMV-seronegative.

V and J are TRBV19 and TRBJ2-3; TRBD2 aligns across 8 bases. The junction had 6 bases not matched to a gene; V was cut back by 7 bases and J by 0 bases. Germline CDR1 and CDR2: LNHDA and SQIVND (reference sequence). The CDR3 contains 15 residues. The CDR3 bases are TGTGCCAGTACCCCGGGAGGGGTTAGCACAGATACGCAGTATTTT. Protein sequence: CASTPGGVSTDTQYF.

The chain carries TRBV28 and TRBJ1-5; no clear D. The CDR3 contains 15 residues. In germline, CDR1 is MDHEN, CDR2 SYDVKM. Trimming took off 3 bases at V and 6 bases at J, with 15 bases between the two ends. The CDR3 region is CASSFDIGGSQPQHF. The CDR3 nucleotides are TGTGCCAGCAGTTTCGACATCGGAGGCAGTCAGCCCCAGCATTTT.

V usage is TRBV10-3 and J usage is TRBJ1-1; D is perhaps TRBD1 (5 bases). This CDR3 has 12 residues. V was clipped by 8 bases and J by 4 bases, with 11 bases between them. The germline V gene has CDR1 ENHRY and CDR2 SYGVKD. CDR3 sequence (DNA): TGTGCCATCTGGGCTGGGGGCACTGAAGCTTTCTTT. This translates into CAIWAGGTEAFF.

This sequence joins TRBV19 and TRBJ1-2; D is uncertain. V was cut by 6 bases and J by 2 bases, with 19 bases left in between. The CDR3 sequence is 16 residues long. The germline V gene encodes CDR1 LNHDA and CDR2 SQIVND (reference sequence). The CDR3 loop is CASRLNGYAENYGYTF. The CDR3 nucleotides read TGTGCCAGTAGACTAAACGGATATGCAGAGAACTATGGCTACACCTTC.

The chain has TRBV28 and TRBJ2-5; 11 bases line up with TRBD1. This CDR3 spans 17 amino acids. Losses at the gene ends were 6 bases for V and 4 bases for J; bases not matched to a gene: 13. Germline values: CDR1 MDHEN, CDR2 SYDVKM. CDR3 coding DNA: TGTGCCAGCAGCCCGACCTCAGGGACAGGGGGGAGAGAGACCCAGTACTTC. Translated: CASSPTSGTGGRETQYF.

V usage is TRBV2 and J usage is TRBJ2-2; TRBD2 matches 9 bases. Trimming cost V 0 bases and J 7 bases; bases outside gene matches: 3. This CDR3 spans 15 amino acids. Germline CDR1 reads SNHLY; CDR2 reads FYNNEI. CDR3 sequence reads: CASSEASGSIGELFF. In nucleotides, the CDR3 is TGTGCCAGCAGTGAAGCTAGCGGGAGTATCGGGGAGCTGTTTTTT. Complete variable domain (other parts from reference TRBV2 and TRBJ2-2): EPEVTQTPSHQVTQMGQEVILRCVPISNHLYFYWYRQILGQKVEFLVSFYNNEISEKSEIFDDQFSVERPDGSNFTLKIRSTKLEDSAMYFCASSEASGSIGELFFGEGSRLTVL.

This clone was picked up a small number of times. This same CDR3 is encoded by further DNA sequences in the sample. This chain connects TRBV19 to TRBJ1-1; a weak D match, TRBD1 (6 bases). CDR1 and CDR2 from the germline V gene are LNHDA and SQIVND (reference sequence). The CDR3 is 14 residues long. The germline V and J ends were trimmed by 5 bases and 8 bases, with 18 bases remaining between them. The CDR3 region is CASSPLRRTDEAFF. CDR3 in DNA: TGTGCCAGTAGTCCGCTAAGACGGACAGACGAAGCTTTCTTT.

The chain couples TRBV28 to TRBJ2-3; possibly TRBD1 or TRBD2 for D (5 bases each). CDR3 length: 12 residues. Trimming pared 6 bases from V and 4 bases from J, leaving 8 bases between. Per the germline V gene, CDR1 is MDHEN and CDR2 is SYDVKM. CDR3 region: CASRVGADTQYF. The CDR3 DNA reads TGTGCCAGCAGAGTGGGGGCAGATACGCAGTATTTT.

The rearrangement links TRBV7-9 to TRBJ2-2; 9 positions match TRBD1. The CDR3 has 17 residues. The V segment lost 2 bases and the J segment 4 bases; nucleotides outside the gene matches: 8. Germline values: CDR1 SEHNR, CDR2 FQNEAQ (reference sequence). The CDR3 loop is CASSLRRTGDRTGELFF. The DNA of the CDR3 is TGTGCCAGCAGCTTACGCCGGACAGGGGATCGCACCGGGGAGCTGTTTTTT.

The chain recombines TRBV21-1 with TRBJ1-3. TRBV21-1 is a known pseudogene. This CDR3 region has 17 residues. The CDR3 protein is CASSKRRDASSGNTIYF. The CDR3, as DNA: TGTGCCAGCAGCAAAAGGCGGGACGCTAGCTCTGGAAACACCATATATTTT.

The V gene is TRBV13, the J gene TRBJ2-5; tentative D call: TRBD1 (5 bases). Germline loops: CDR1 PRHDT, CDR2 FYEKMQ (reference sequence). Deletions cut 4 bases from V and 9 bases from J, with 18 bases between. The CDR3 length is 14 residues. CDR3 in amino acids: CASSSVGPLGAQYF. In DNA, the CDR3 is TGTGCCAGCAGCTCCGTTGGACCTCTAGGGGCCCAGTACTTC.

This rearrangement joins TRBV6-1 to TRBJ1-5; TRBD1 might be the D (5 bases). The length of the CDR3 is 13 residues. Trimming took off 6 bases at V and 4 bases at J, with 10 bases between the two ends. Germline V CDR1 and CDR2: MNHNS, SASEGT. The CDR3 loop is CASRRDLNQPQHF. The CDR3 DNA reads as TGTGCCAGCAGAAGGGACCTAAATCAGCCCCAGCATTTT.

The gene calls are TRBV12-5 and TRBJ1-1; TRBD1 matches at 10 bases. Germline trimming cut 5 bases from V and 0 bases from J; bases unmatched to any gene: 3. CDR1 is LGHNT, CDR2 FRNRAP, per germline. The CDR3 contains 15 residues. CDR3 loop: CASGLGQGMNTEAFF. CDR3 bases: TGTGCTAGTGGTCTGGGACAGGGGATGAACACTGAAGCTTTCTTT.

V usage is TRBV5-1 and J usage is TRBJ2-5, with D hard to call. CDR1 is SGHRS, CDR2 YFSETQ, per germline. The CDR3 covers 14 residues. V was clipped by 4 bases and J by 2 bases, with 12 bases between them. The CDR3 protein is CASSEVAGQETQYF. The CDR3, as DNA: TGCGCCAGCAGCGAGGTAGCAGGACAAGAGACCCAGTACTTC.

The V and J genes are TRBV5-1 and TRBJ1-1, with D possibly TRBD1 on 5 matching bases. The CDR3 consists of 14 residues. The germline gives CDR1 SGHRS, CDR2 YFSETQ. Trimming pared 1 base from V and 2 bases from J, leaving 9 bases between. The CDR3 is CASSLFDSNTEAFF. The CDR3 DNA sequence: TGCGCCAGCAGCTTGTTTGACAGTAACACTGAAGCTTTCTTT. Drawing the rest from reference TRBV5-1 and TRBJ1-1, the complete variable domain is KAGVTQTPRYLIKTRGQQVTLSCSPISGHRSVSWYQQTPGQGLQFLFEYFSETQRNKGNFPGRFSGRQFSNSRSEMNVSTLELGDSALYLCASSLFDSNTEAFFGQGTRLTVV.

The chain has TRBV19 and TRBJ2-7, with 10 bases identical to TRBD2. The CDR3 is made up of 14 amino acids. Germline trimming cut 3 bases from V and 2 bases from J; bases unmatched to any gene: 1. The germline CDR1 and CDR2 sequences are LNHDA and SQIVND (reference sequence). The CDR3 nucleotides read TGTGCCAGTAGTATTGGGACTAGCGCCTACGAGCAGTACTTC. It specifies CASSIGTSAYEQYF.

The chain is built from TRBV5-6 and TRBJ1-5; no definite D call. Germline V gives CDR1 SGHDT, CDR2 YYEEEE. The CDR3 spans 13 residues. Trimming removed 0 bases from V and 5 bases from J, with 6 bases in between. CDR3 loop: CASSLAGYQPQHF. The CDR3 DNA reads as TGTGCCAGCAGCTTGGCAGGTTATCAGCCCCAGCATTTT.

This clone turned up a few times. The gene calls are TRBV6-6 and TRBJ2-5; D might be TRBD1 (5 bases). CDR1 is MNHNY and CDR2 is SVGAGI in the germline V gene (reference sequence). V gave up 0 bases and J gave up 2 bases, with 10 bases separating them. CDR3 size: 15 residues. Here the CDR3 DNA reads TGTGCCAGCAGTTACTCTAGGGGTTATCAAGAGACCCAGTACTTC. Its protein product is CASSYSRGYQETQYF.

This chain uses TRBV7-3 with TRBJ2-2; 10 bases match TRBD2. Per germline, CDR1 SGHTA and CDR2 FQGTGA. This CDR3 is 17 amino acids long. Unmatched junction bases numbered 10, after V lost 5 bases and J lost 4 bases. CDR3 sequence reads: CASSPRAGGLSTGELFF. The CDR3 region has the DNA TGTGCCAGCAGCCCCCGAGCGGGAGGGTTAAGCACCGGGGAGCTGTTTTTT.

This clone was seen only a few times. The chain has TRBV11-3 and TRBJ2-7; 8 bases agree with TRBD2. Germline loops: CDR1 SGHNT, CDR2 YENEEA. The CDR3 sequence is 15 residues long. The V segment lost 4 bases and the J segment 2 bases; nucleotides outside the gene matches: 7. The CDR3 DNA reads as TGTGCCAGCAGCTCGGGACTAGTGAAGACCTACGAGCAGTACTTC. It translates to CASSSGLVKTYEQYF.

This clone was recorded a few times. The V gene is TRBV5-4, the J gene TRBJ1-6; 7 nucleotides align to TRBD1. The CDR3 runs 15 residues. Germline V lookup: CDR1 SGHNT, CDR2 YYREEE (reference sequence). With 0 bases clipped from V and 8 bases from J, the junction kept 5 bases outside the gene matches. The CDR3 loop reads CASSLEGDSYSPLHF. The CDR3, as DNA: TGTGCCAGCAGCTTGGAGGGGGACAGTTATTCACCCCTCCACTTT.

The chain carries TRBV11-2 and TRBJ1-4; D may be TRBD1 (6 bases). The CDR3 contains 14 residues. V was pared by 5 bases and J by 4 bases, with 11 bases between. Germline CDR1 reads SGHAT; CDR2 reads FQNNGV. The CDR3 reads CASSRTELNEKLFF. CDR3 coding DNA: TGTGCCAGCAGCCGGACAGAACTTAATGAAAAACTGTTTTTT.

The chain employs TRBV14 and TRBJ1-6; D unclear. Germline assignment: CDR1 SGHDN and CDR2 FVKESK. The CDR3 has 13 amino acids. The V end was cut by 4 bases, the J end by 4 bases, with 5 bases between. CDR3 in DNA: TGTGCCAGCAGCCGAGGGTATAATTCACCCCTCCACTTT. It specifies CASSRGYNSPLHF.

For the CDR3, the DNA is TGTGCCAGTAGTATACCCGTAAGGGGAGACACTGAAGCTTTCTTT. Translated, it gives CASSIPVRGDTEAFF. The chain couples TRBV19 to TRBJ1-1; a weak D match, TRBD1 (5 bases). Trimming took off 2 bases at V and 3 bases at J, with 13 bases between the two ends. The germline V gene encodes CDR1 LNHDA and CDR2 SQIVND (reference sequence). This CDR3 has 15 amino acids.

This clone was recorded a few times. The gene calls are TRBV28 and TRBJ2-2, with 9 bases aligning to TRBD1. The V gene end was trimmed by 8 bases and the J gene end by 6 bases; junction bases not matched to a gene: 7. The CDR3 runs to 14 residues. Looked up from germline, CDR1 is MDHEN and CDR2 is SYDVKM. The CDR3 sequence is CASGQGNYAGELFF. The CDR3 DNA sequence: TGTGCCAGCGGACAGGGGAATTATGCCGGGGAGCTGTTTTTT. Full variable domain (remainder filled in from reference TRBV28 and TRBJ2-2): DVKVTQSSRYLVKRTGEKVFLECVQDMDHENMFWYRQDPGLGLRLIYFSYDVKMKEKGDIPEGYSVSREKKERFSLILESASTNQTSMYLCASGQGNYAGELFFGEGSRLTVL.

This clone has only a few counts. V is TRBV5-6 and J is TRBJ2-1; possibly TRBD1 or TRBD2 for D (5 bases each). Germline CDR1 reads SGHDT; CDR2 reads YYEEEE. CDR3 length: 15 amino acids. The V end lost 0 bases, the J end lost 5 bases, and 12 bases lay between the germline ends. The CDR3 loop reads CASSLAQGEDNEQFF. CDR3 coding DNA: TGTGCCAGCAGCTTGGCGCAGGGAGAGGACAATGAGCAGTTCTTC.

The V call is TRBV6-1, the J call TRBJ1-3; no reliable D call. The CDR3 spans 13 residues. Germline CDR1 is MNHNS and CDR2 is SASEGT. Between the trimmed V and J ends, which lost 1 base and 8 bases, there was a span of 9 bases. The CDR3 bases are TGTGCCAGCAGTGAAGACAGTCTCGACACCATATATTTT. It is translated as CASSEDSLDTIYF.

CDR3 sequence reads: CSTRDGNTEAFF. The CDR3 coding sequence is TGCAGCACTCGGGACGGGAACACTGAAGCTTTCTTT. The chain uses TRBV29-1 and TRBJ1-1; D may be TRBD1 (5 bases). V lost 8 bases to trimming and J lost 1 base, with 11 bases between them. This CDR3 comprises 12 residues. CDR1 SQVTM and CDR2 ANQGSEA come from the germline V gene.

The chain couples TRBV11-1 to TRBJ2-7; TRBD2 matches at 8 bases. In germline, CDR1 is SGHAT, CDR2 FQDESV (reference sequence). The ends lost 2 bases at V and 3 bases at J; junction bases unmatched: 3. This CDR3 is 14 amino acids long. CDR3 bases: TGTGCCAGCAGCTTAATGCTAGCGGGCTACGAGCAGTACTTC. It specifies CASSLMLAGYEQYF.

The V call is TRBV5-1, the J call TRBJ1-2; D not certain. Germline V gene sequence: CDR1 SGHRS, CDR2 YFSETQ. Trimming cost V 0 bases and J 1 base, with 10 bases left between them. The CDR3 sequence is 15 residues long. The CDR3 sequence: CASSLDPRNNYGYTF. In DNA form, the CDR3 reads TGCGCCAGCAGCTTGGATCCGCGGAATAACTATGGCTACACCTTC.